The clone carrying this TCR beta chain has a single count. The target antigen is unknown. Molecular barcoding with unique molecular identifiers was used for the TCRbeta library. Each CDR3 protein is one row after TCRdb ran MiXCR on the PCR reads. The sample consists of approximately 300,000 distinct CDR3 sequences, 7.5% to 9% of them appearing once. These data belong to a study of T-cell reconstitution after alpha-beta-depleted transplantation in children. The V gene end was trimmed by 5 bases and the J gene end by 2 bases; junction bases not matched to a gene: 15. The germline V gene encodes CDR1 SGHTA and CDR2 FQGTGA. The CDR3 is made up of 20 amino acids. Study-level findings and limits: Some patients' high day-60 TCRbeta diversity was attributed to recipient cells surviving conditioning. Alpha-beta T cells present about two months after transplant were reported to originate from several hundred expanded graft clones. One year after transplant, T-cell counts and diversity came mostly from newly produced T cells.

This TCR was sampled from a female patient aged 2-9 years who had a stem cell transplant for Fanconi anemia, so the T cells may come from the graft donor. This sequence joins TRBV7-3 and TRBJ2-3, with TRBD2 identical over 14 bases. Sequencing was performed on peripheral blood, taken 360 days after TCRalphabeta/CD19-depleted stem cell transplant. The CDR3 sequence is CASSDLPGLAGVGSTDTQYF. CDR3 in DNA: TGTGCCAGCAGCGACTTACCGGGACTAGCGGGAGTGGGGTCCACAGATACGCAGTATTTT.